This T cell receptor beta chain was sequenced for a study of cytomegalovirus exposure and HLA in healthy donors. Vbeta (60) and Jbeta (13) primers were used in the PCR. Original processing methods: In a later analysis, 60 million to 90 million unique TCR beta chains included roughly 11 million shared by two or more donors. Sequencing used immunoSEQ multiplex PCR; TCRdb keeps in-frame clones, though not all of them. That table gives V, J and clone size, and the DNA gave D and trimming. The data contain over 150,000 clones, approximately 71% of them seen just once; the ten biggest clones take up over 4%. The V gene's germline CDR1 is MNHEY and CDR2 SVGAGI. With 2 bases clipped from V and 3 bases from J, the junction kept 1 base outside the gene matches. CDR3 length: 14 amino acids. Study-wide points: While the bulk of TCR sequences proved rare, some public TCRs turned up in many donors. Later, TCR association rates were found to vary by HLA locus, highest for DRB1 and lowest for HLA-C.

Healthy bone marrow donors made up the donors. About this clone: What it recognizes is unknown.

The chain recombines TRBV6-5 with TRBJ1-5, with 7 bases matching TRBD1. The sequenced sample consisted of PBMCs. This TCR was recovered from a male donor in good health and CMV-seronegative. The CDR3 sequence is CASSYGTANQPQHF. In DNA form, the CDR3 reads TGTGCCAGCAGTTACGGGACAGCCAATCAGCCCCAGCATTTT.